This record concerns one T cell receptor (beta chain) sequence. What it binds is unknown. The data are from a study of cytomegalovirus exposure and HLA in healthy donors. The CDR3 runs to 13 residues. Germline CDR1 and CDR2: MDHEN and SYDVKM. V was clipped by 7 bases and J by 5 bases; unmatched bases: 7. Use of 60 Vbeta and 13 Jbeta primers characterized the PCR. Produced via immunoSEQ multiplex PCR; TCRdb's table is partial and in-frame only. The table includes 83,000 or so clones, about four fifths detected once. Broader study findings: It was likely that a cluster of highly shared sequence variants was a sequencing artifact.

The sequenced sample consisted of PBMCs. J is TRBJ1-2 and V is TRBV28, with 7 bases lining up with TRBD1. This TCR came from a woman aged 35 to 49 in good health and CMV-seropositive. This chain's CDR3 is CASTDGTAYGYTF. The CDR3, as DNA: TGTGCCAGCACCGACGGGACAGCATATGGCTACACCTTC.